The next 18 T cell receptor beta chains were all read from a single sample in a study of T cells expressing NK-cell markers. For each CDR3 protein, TCRdb gives one entry from its re-call of the 5' RACE reads, without DNA. Here the sample table reports approximately 170,000 distinct CDR3 sequences. The sequenced sample consisted of blood T cells: a sorted CD56 or NKG2C T cell subset, CD4+ or CD8+ T cells, or bulk PBMC T cells (not recorded which). Receptors originate from a man between 18 and 69 years old in good health.

The chain employs TRBV20-1 and TRBJ2-1; absent DNA, TCRdb's TRBD1 call cannot be checked. The CDR3 length is 13 residues. From germline, CDR1 is DFQATT and CDR2 SNEGSKA (reference sequence). Here the CDR3 reads CSASIWGKDEQFF.

The chain joins TRBV11-2 to TRBJ2-3; TCRdb indicates TRBD2, and absent DNA this call remains unverified. Germline CDR1 and CDR2: SGHAT and FQNNGV. There are 15 residues in the CDR3. CDR3 region: CASSLFRGGLNTQYF.

The V and J genes are TRBV6-1 and TRBJ2-7. The length of the CDR3 is 12 residues. Germline-derived CDR1 and CDR2 are MNHNS and SASEGT. This CDR3 is CASSEGATEQYF.

V usage is TRBV20-1 and J usage is TRBJ1-1; TCRdb designates TRBD1, a call that cannot be tested without DNA. The CDR3 is 13 residues long. Germline V gene lookup returns CDR1 DFQATT and CDR2 SNEGSKA (reference sequence). CDR3 sequence: CSARGDRDTEAFF.

The chain uses TRBV7-6 and TRBJ2-1; TCRdb outputs TRBD2, but without DNA this stays unchecked. This CDR3 is built from 15 residues. Germline CDR1 SGHVS, CDR2 FNYEAQ. The CDR3 sequence: CASSLEGTPAPEQFF.

V gene TRBV29-1 combines with J gene TRBJ2-5; the TCRdb call, TRBD1, lacks DNA for checking. This CDR3 spans 14 amino acids. The germline gives CDR1 SQVTM, CDR2 ANQGSEA. CDR3 region: CSVTDRVLEETQYF.

The rearrangement uses TRBV7-9 and TRBJ2-2; TCRdb indicates TRBD1, and absent DNA this call remains unverified. The length of the CDR3 is 16 residues. From germline, CDR1 is SEHNR and CDR2 FQNEAQ (reference sequence). CDR3 in amino acids: CASSSGQGGVTGELFF.

V and J are TRBV5-1 and TRBJ2-1; TCRdb proposes TRBD1, but this gene call is untestable without DNA. This CDR3 comprises 14 residues. Germline values: CDR1 SGHRS, CDR2 YFSETQ. The chain's CDR3 is CASSLVGEGDEQFF.

The chain recombines TRBV15 with TRBJ2-1; with no DNA, the TCRdb D assignment of TRBD1 cannot be verified. Germline V CDR1 and CDR2: LNHNV, YYDKDF (reference sequence). CDR3 length: 16 residues. CDR3 sequence: CATSGPGAGMLGEQFF.

J is TRBJ2-7 and V is TRBV3-1; checking the TCRdb D call of TRBD1 is not possible without DNA. The CDR3 has 16 amino acids. Germline V gives CDR1 LGHDT, CDR2 YNNKEL (reference sequence). CDR3 in amino acids: CASSQSFGTGDYEQYF.

This sequence joins TRBV7-2 and TRBJ2-1; TCRdb's assignment of TRBD2 cannot be checked, as there is no DNA. From germline, CDR1 is SGHTA and CDR2 FQGNSA. CDR3 size: 15 residues. This CDR3 is CASSLGLAAYNEQFF.

The chain carries TRBV19 and TRBJ2-7; without DNA, the TCRdb call of TRBD1 cannot be checked. This CDR3 is built from 15 residues. CDR1 and CDR2 (germline): LNHDA, SQIVND (reference sequence). The CDR3 loop reads CASSPWTGGYNEQYF.

This sequence joins TRBV19 and TRBJ2-1. This CDR3 has 15 residues. CDR1 is LNHDA, CDR2 SQIVND, per germline (reference sequence). CDR3 loop: CASRPDASSYNEQFF.

The genes are TRBV12-3 or TRBV12-4 and TRBJ2-7; the TCRdb call, TRBD1, lacks DNA for checking. CDR3 length: 14 residues. CDR3 loop: CASLQEEGGFEQYF.

The gene calls are TRBV2 and TRBJ2-3; the TCRdb call, TRBD1, lacks DNA for checking. CDR1 and CDR2 (germline): SNHLY, FYNNEI. The CDR3 spans 16 residues. The CDR3 protein is CASAPVPGQGTDTQYF.

CDR3 sequence: CASSLSLGGYTF. The rearrangement joins TRBV7-8 to TRBJ1-2. The CDR3 loop spans 12 amino acids. Germline CDR1 and CDR2: SGHVS and FQNEAQ.

CDR3 sequence: CASSERGTGAYNEQFF. The rearrangement links TRBV2 to TRBJ2-1; without DNA, the TCRdb call of TRBD1 cannot be checked. This CDR3 is built from 16 residues. In germline, CDR1 is SNHLY, CDR2 FYNNEI.

The chain employs TRBV20-1 and TRBJ2-4; the D gene TCRdb calls, TRBD2, cannot be checked with no DNA. Germline lookup yields CDR1 DFQATT and CDR2 SNEGSKA (reference sequence). The CDR3 is 12 residues long. This CDR3 reads CSAPGGGVVQYF.